The 28 T cell receptor beta chains below come from one sample, sequenced in a study of spatial heterogeneity in lung cancer. This sample's time point: sample taken at primary tumor resection. The input material, whole RNA from tumor, nontumor lung or frozen PBMC, was sequenced unsorted. From the 5' RACE reads, TCRdb called clonotypes with MiXCR, one entry per CDR3 protein. The data hold approximately 47,000 distinct CDR3 sequences, with 7.6% observed a single time. The material sequenced was PBMCs, taken at surgery. These receptors were taken from a female donor with early-stage non-small cell lung cancer.

This clonotype showed up many times. V and J are TRBV5-1 and TRBJ2-3, with 9 bases aligning to TRBD1. Looked up from germline, CDR1 is SGHRS and CDR2 is YFSETQ. Trimming removed 7 bases from V and 5 bases from J; junction bases left unmatched: 11. This CDR3 is 15 amino acids long. The CDR3 protein is CASFVGQGSLDTQYF. CDR3 sequence (DNA): TGCGCCAGCTTTGTTGGACAGGGGTCGTTAGATACGCAGTATTTT. The full variable domain, rest sourced from reference TRBV5-1 and TRBJ2-3, is KAGVTQTPRYLIKTRGQQVTLSCSPISGHRSVSWYQQTPGQGLQFLFEYFSETQRNKGNFPGRFSGRQFSNSRSEMNVSTLELGDSALYLCASFVGQGSLDTQYFGPGTRLTVL.

V and J are TRBV5-4 and TRBJ2-3; D not resolved. V lost 4 bases and J 5 bases, leaving 11 bases between the germline ends. Germline assignment: CDR1 SGHNT and CDR2 YYREEE (reference sequence). There are 13 residues in the CDR3. The CDR3 sequence is CASSARTIDTQYF. The CDR3 nucleotides read TGTGCCAGCAGCGCTAGGACGATAGATACGCAGTATTTT.

This sequence joins TRBV12-3 or TRBV12-4 and TRBJ1-2; no firm D call. Between the trimmed V and J ends, which lost 4 bases and 7 bases, there was a span of 16 bases. The CDR3 runs 14 residues. The CDR3 region has the DNA TGTGCCAGCAGTTCTCTCAGACGGGTCGGTGGCTACACCTTC. Its translation: CASSSLRRVGGYTF.

This clonotype turned up a few times. This rearrangement joins TRBV7-6 to TRBJ2-1, with TRBD2 matching 14 bases. V gave up 3 bases and J gave up 4 bases; unmatched junction bases: 5. The germline V gene encodes CDR1 SGHVS and CDR2 FNYEAQ. The CDR3 length is 17 residues. The DNA for the CDR3 is TGTGCCAGCAGCTTGGAGACTAGCGGGGGGGTTTACAATGAGCAGTTCTTC. Residues: CASSLETSGGVYNEQFF.

This clonotype has more than one count but fewer than ten. V is TRBV2 and J is TRBJ2-1; possible D gene TRBD2, 5 bases. The CDR3 length is 14 residues. The germline gives CDR1 SNHLY, CDR2 FYNNEI. V dropped 6 bases and J dropped 6 bases, with 15 bases sitting between them. The DNA for the CDR3 is TGTGCCAGCAGGACTACCTCCTTTATCAATGAGCAGTTCTTC. Protein product: CASRTTSFINEQFF. Complete variable domain (other parts from reference TRBV2 and TRBJ2-1): EPEVTQTPSHQVTQMGQEVILRCVPISNHLYFYWYRQILGQKVEFLVSFYNNEISEKSEIFDDQFSVERPDGSNFTLKIRSTKLEDSAMYFCASRTTSFINEQFFGPGTRLTVL.

This clonotype was counted at least ten times. V usage is TRBV20-1 and J usage is TRBJ1-1; D is uncertain. Germline values: CDR1 DFQATT, CDR2 SNEGSKA (reference sequence). The CDR3 is 12 residues long. V lost 2 bases, J lost 8 bases, and 12 bases lay in between. The CDR3 spells CSARRYDYEAFF. The CDR3 DNA reads as TGCAGTGCTAGACGATACGATTACGAAGCTTTCTTT.

This clonotype was observed at least ten times. V is TRBV29-1 and J is TRBJ1-1; weak D call: TRBD1 (5 bases). CDR1 and CDR2 (germline): SQVTM, ANQGSEA. The V gene lost 6 bases and the J gene lost 7 bases, with 15 bases spanning the gap. CDR3 size: 12 residues. CDR3 nucleotides: TGCAGCGTGGGGGACGGGGGGATTGAAGCTTTCTTT. Protein product: CSVGDGGIEAFF. Variable domain in full (rest from reference TRBV29-1 and TRBJ1-1): SAVISQKPSRDICQRGTSLTIQCQVDSQVTMMFWYRQQPGQSLTLIATANQGSEATYESGFVIDKFPISRPNLTFSTLTVSNMSPEDSSIYLCSVGDGGIEAFFGQGTRLTVV.

The chain links TRBV6-2 or TRBV6-3 to TRBJ2-5; D is undetermined. This CDR3 is 14 amino acids long. Germline loops: CDR1 MNHEY, CDR2 SVGEGT. Trimming cost V 7 bases and J 4 bases, with 16 bases left between them. CDR3 sequence (DNA): TGTGCCAGCACTAGGTTGGTCCCCGGAGAGACCCAGTACTTC. Protein: CASTRLVPGETQYF.

The chain is built from TRBV25-1 and TRBJ1-1; D may be TRBD1 (6 bases). Trimming removed 6 bases at V and 3 bases at J, with 20 bases between. CDR3 length: 16 amino acids. Germline V lookup: CDR1 MGHDK, CDR2 SYGVNS. The CDR3 is CASSPPGGVGDTEAFF. CDR3 DNA: TGTGCCAGCAGCCCCCCCGGGGGCGTAGGCGACACTGAAGCTTTCTTT.

This clonotype was detected a few times. This rearrangement joins TRBV7-9 to TRBJ2-1; a weak D match, TRBD2 (6 bases). This CDR3 is 14 amino acids long. V shed 5 bases and J shed 9 bases, with 17 bases lying between them. CDR1 SEHNR and CDR2 FQNEAQ come from the germline V gene (reference sequence). The chain's CDR3 is CASSPPSGRGEQFF. The CDR3 DNA reads TGTGCCAGCAGCCCCCCATCCGGGCGGGGTGAGCAGTTCTTC.

This clonotype was recorded a few times. The chain has TRBV19 and TRBJ1-2, with D unresolved. The V end lost 6 bases, the J end lost 7 bases, and 15 bases lay between the germline ends. This CDR3 is built from 13 residues. CDR1 LNHDA and CDR2 SQIVND come from the germline V gene (reference sequence). The CDR3 coding sequence is TGTGCCAGTAGCCCGGCACTGAGTCGTGGCTACACCTTC. It encodes CASSPALSRGYTF.

This clonotype occurred many times. Written as DNA, the CDR3 is TGTGCCAGCAGCTACTCCGGGACAGCGGGGGAAAAACTGTTTTTT. Protein sequence: CASSYSGTAGEKLFF. V and J are TRBV7-8 and TRBJ1-4, with TRBD1 identical over 7 bases. The CDR3 is 15 amino acids. The V segment lost 4 bases and the J segment 8 bases; nucleotides outside the gene matches: 10. Germline CDR1 SGHVS, CDR2 FQNEAQ.

Only a few counts were recorded for this clonotype. This chain uses TRBV5-1 with TRBJ1-6; no clear D gene. This CDR3 is 17 amino acids long. Per the germline V gene, CDR1 is SGHRS and CDR2 is YFSETQ. Trimming pared 1 base from V and 8 bases from J, leaving 19 bases between. The CDR3 coding sequence is TGCGCCAGCAGCTTGAACGGAGTTGGAGTGAGCGATTCACCCCTCCACTTT. Protein sequence: CASSLNGVGVSDSPLHF.

This clonotype showed up just a few times. The conserved final phenylalanine or tryptophan is absent from the CDR3, which likely points to a read error. It is unclear where the CDR3 begins or ends on the DNA, so no DNA is shown, and the CDR3 is as TCRdb lists it. The chain recombines TRBV5-6 with TRBJ1-4. Germline V gene lookup returns CDR1 SGHDT and CDR2 YYEEEE. Termini included, the CDR3 measures 8 amino acids. This CDR3 reads CASSSFET.

About this clonotype: This clone may be a read error of a much larger clone one base away. CDR3 sequence: CASSFGQGNTQYF. The DNA of the CDR3 is TGTGCCAGCAGTTTCGGACAGGGCAATACGCAGTATTTT. The V gene is TRBV27, the J gene TRBJ2-3, with TRBD1 matching 8 bases. Germline loops: CDR1 MNHEY, CDR2 SMNVEV (reference sequence). V lost 3 bases and J lost 7; bases outside the gene matches: 3. This CDR3 is 13 amino acids long.

This chain links TRBV12-3 or TRBV12-4 with TRBJ2-1, with 8 bases aligning to TRBD1. This CDR3 has 13 residues. The V gene end was trimmed by 3 bases and the J gene end by 8 bases; junction bases not matched to a gene: 3. The CDR3 sequence: CASSFGQGDEQFF. As DNA, the CDR3 is TGTGCCAGCAGTTTCGGACAGGGTGATGAGCAGTTCTTC.

This clonotype occurred a few times. The chain employs TRBV30 and TRBJ1-2; no clear D. This CDR3 region has 13 residues. The V end lost 6 bases, the J end lost 4 bases, and 15 bases lay between the germline ends. Germline V gene lookup returns CDR1 GTSNPN and CDR2 SVGIG (reference sequence). CDR3 protein: CACPKDGSYGYTF. As DNA, the CDR3 is TGTGCCTGCCCTAAGGACGGCTCCTATGGCTACACCTTC. The full variable domain, its missing parts supplied by reference TRBV30 and TRBJ1-2, is SQTIHQWPATLVQPVGSPLSLECTVEGTSNPNLYWYRQAAGRGLQLLFYSVGIGQISSEVPQNLSASRPQDRQFILSSKKLLLSDSGFYLCACPKDGSYGYTFGSGTRLTVV.

This clonotype was detected ten times or more. The rearrangement joins TRBV6-6 to TRBJ1-5; D perhaps matches TRBD1 (5 bases). There are 13 residues in the CDR3. The V end lost 2 bases, the J end lost 4 bases, and 6 bases lay between the germline ends. CDR1 and CDR2 from the germline V gene are MNHNY and SVGAGI (reference sequence). Written as DNA, the CDR3 is TGTGCCAGCAGTTACGGGGGGAATCAGCCCCAGCATTTT. Translation gives CASSYGGNQPQHF.

This clonotype was detected only a few times. The chain links TRBV2 to TRBJ2-3, with D unresolved. The V gene lost 5 bases and the J gene lost 6 bases, with 9 bases spanning the gap. Germline V lookup: CDR1 SNHLY, CDR2 FYNNEI. CDR3 length: 12 residues. In DNA form, the CDR3 reads TGTGCCAGCAGTTTTTCGGCGGATACGCAGTATTTT. Protein product: CASSFSADTQYF.

This clonotype was detected many times. The chain is built from TRBV20-1 and TRBJ2-7; the D is unclear. V lost 1 base and J lost 0, with 7 bases in between. From germline, CDR1 is DFQATT and CDR2 SNEGSKA (reference sequence). CDR3 length: 13 amino acids. CDR3 sequence (DNA): TGCAGTGCTAGAGCAGGTAGCTCCTACGAGCAGTACTTC. Amino acids: CSARAGSSYEQYF.

The V call is TRBV6-2 or TRBV6-3, the J call TRBJ1-2, with a tentative D call TRBD1 (5 bases). This CDR3 contains 15 residues. V was pared by 0 bases and J by 3 bases, with 11 bases between. In germline, CDR1 is MNHEY, CDR2 SVGEGT. CDR3 nucleotides: TGTGCCAGCAGTTACTCCACCAAGGGACACTATGGCTACACCTTC. Amino acids: CASSYSTKGHYGYTF.

This clonotype was seen at least ten times. The J gene is TRBJ2-1, the V gene TRBV19; D may match TRBD1 or TRBD2 (5 bases each). The germline V gene encodes CDR1 LNHDA and CDR2 SQIVND (reference sequence). Trimming stripped 7 bases from V and 3 bases from J, with 13 bases between. The CDR3 sequence is 14 residues long. CDR3 sequence: CASTNPRGYNEQFF. CDR3 nucleotides: TGTGCCAGTACCAATCCGAGGGGCTACAATGAGCAGTTCTTC.

The chain joins TRBV7-9 to TRBJ1-4; D might be TRBD1 (6 bases). The V end lost 1 base, the J end lost 8 bases, and 20 bases lay between the germline ends. The CDR3 spans 17 residues. Germline V gene lookup returns CDR1 SEHNR and CDR2 FQNEAQ (reference sequence). CDR3 loop: CASSLDRAGAANEKLFF. CDR3 sequence (DNA): TGTGCCAGCAGCTTAGATCGGGCGGGGGCTGCGAACGAAAAACTGTTTTTT.

Only a few counts were recorded for this clonotype. The rearrangement links TRBV15 to TRBJ2-5; perhaps TRBD1 as D (6 bases). Trimming stripped 6 bases from V and 1 base from J, with 12 bases between. This CDR3 spans 14 amino acids. Germline CDR1 LNHNV, CDR2 YYDKDF (reference sequence). The CDR3: CATSTGHLQETQYF. The CDR3 DNA sequence: TGTGCCACCAGTACGGGACATCTCCAAGAGACCCAGTACTTC.

This clonotype was seen ten or more times. The chain links TRBV19 to TRBJ1-6; TRBD1 aligns across 8 bases. The germline V gene encodes CDR1 LNHDA and CDR2 SQIVND (reference sequence). V shed 4 bases, J shed 7 bases, and the junction held 12 bases outside the gene matches. The CDR3 contains 17 residues. CDR3 nucleotides: TGTGCCAGTAGTACGAGGACAGGGCCACGTTCAAATTCACCCCTCCACTTT. This translates into CASSTRTGPRSNSPLHF.

This clonotype has at least ten counts. This chain links TRBV19 with TRBJ2-2; a weak D match, TRBD2 (5 bases). This CDR3 has 14 amino acids. Trimming left V 4 bases short and J 3 bases short, with 9 bases between. Germline V lookup: CDR1 LNHDA, CDR2 SQIVND (reference sequence). The CDR3 loop reads CASSTTIDTGELFF. The CDR3 bases are TGTGCCAGTAGTACGACTATAGACACCGGGGAGCTGTTTTTT. Full variable domain (outside the CDR3, taken from reference TRBV19 and TRBJ2-2): DGGITQSPKYLFRKEGQNVTLSCEQNLNHDAMYWYRQDPGQGLRLIYYSQIVNDFQKGDIAEGYSVSREKKESFPLTVTSAQKNPTAFYLCASSTTIDTGELFFGEGSRLTVL.

This clonotype was counted only a few times. J is TRBJ2-5 and V is TRBV5-6; D is undetermined. Deletions cut 3 bases from V and 5 bases from J, with 11 bases between. The CDR3 sequence is 13 residues long. CDR1 is SGHDT, CDR2 YYEEEE, per germline. The chain's CDR3 is CASSSWIVETQYF. CDR3 coding DNA: TGTGCCAGCAGCTCTTGGATTGTGGAGACCCAGTACTTC.

This clonotype was counted at least ten times. J is TRBJ2-1 and V is TRBV18; D is ambiguous. Trimming removed 3 bases at V and 0 bases at J, with 12 bases between. Germline V gene sequence: CDR1 KGHSH, CDR2 LQKENI. CDR3 length: 16 amino acids. CDR3 DNA sequence: TGTGCCAGCTCACCCCCGACCCCGAGCTCCTACAATGAGCAGTTCTTC. It specifies CASSPPTPSSYNEQFF.